This TCR beta chain was captured in a study of PD-1 blockade in classical Hodgkin lymphoma. Study-level findings and limits: Reported baseline diversity: healthy donors highest, relapsed/refractory patients lowest. Patients who responded completely had about the same baseline diversity as newly diagnosed patients.

For this clone: Its antigen is still unknown.

The ends lost 3 bases at V and 8 bases at J; junction bases unmatched: 15. The germline V gene encodes CDR1 LGHNA and CDR2 YNFKEQ. This CDR3 contains 16 residues. The protocol was immunoSEQ multiplex PCR, while the TCRdb copy is restricted to in-frame clones and leaves out a portion. The data show roughly 36,000 clones, with 77% seen just once and 9.8% held by the top ten. Time point here: cycle 4 day 1 (C4D1), after 5 to 7 weeks of nivolumab. Every patient had relapsed following autologous stem cell transplantation, and cohorts differed in brentuximab vedotin exposure. The gene calls are TRBV4-2 and TRBJ1-2; 7 bases match TRBD1. The input for sequencing was peripheral blood mononuclear cells (PBMCs), taken before the fourth cycle of nivolumab. The sequence was obtained from a human donor with classical Hodgkin lymphoma. Here the CDR3 reads CASSHQRTGLVGGYTF. DNA of the CDR3: TGTGCCAGCAGCCATCAGAGGACAGGCCTCGTTGGGGGCTACACCTTC.